This TCR beta chain stems from a study of T cell responses to AZD1222 COVID-19 vaccine. Broader study findings: It was only after the peak T cell response that any repertoires were sampled.

The CDR3 length is 15 residues. V shed 5 bases, J shed 6 bases, and the junction held 9 bases outside the gene matches. The V gene's germline CDR1 is SGHNT and CDR2 YYREEE (reference sequence). Of note for this clone: Its matching antigen is unknown.

Assay: immunoSEQ multiplex PCR; the TCRdb copy retains only in-frame clones and omits some. The sample records tens of thousands of clones, under 95% being singletons. The source of this sequence is an adult in good health. This chain connects TRBV5-4 to TRBJ2-2; 8 positions agree with TRBD2. The source was peripheral blood, collected on day 0 of AZD1222 vaccination. CDR3 DNA: TGTGCCAGCAGGTTGACGGGAGGGCCGGCCGGGGAGCTGTTTTTT. It yields the protein CASRLTGGPAGELFF.